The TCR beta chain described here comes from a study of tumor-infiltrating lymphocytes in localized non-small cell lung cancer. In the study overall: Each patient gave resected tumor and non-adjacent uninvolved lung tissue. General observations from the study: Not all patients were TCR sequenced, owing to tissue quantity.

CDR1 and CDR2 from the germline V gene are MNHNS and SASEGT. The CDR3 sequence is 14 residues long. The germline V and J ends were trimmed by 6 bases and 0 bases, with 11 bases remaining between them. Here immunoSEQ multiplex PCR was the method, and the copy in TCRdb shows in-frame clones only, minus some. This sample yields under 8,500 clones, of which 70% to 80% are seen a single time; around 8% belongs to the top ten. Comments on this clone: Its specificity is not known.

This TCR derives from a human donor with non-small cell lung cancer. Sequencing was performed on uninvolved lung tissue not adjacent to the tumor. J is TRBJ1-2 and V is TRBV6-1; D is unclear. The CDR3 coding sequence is TGTGCCAGCAGATCCTACGCCTCTAACTATGGCTACACCTTC. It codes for CASRSYASNYGYTF.